Presented here are 13 T cell receptor beta chains from one specimen sequenced in a study of blood T cell repertoires in COVID-19. Clones were read by immunoSEQ multiplex PCR, and TCRdb kept only the in-frame ones, dropping some. The repertoire holds around 200,000 clones, with about 85% as singletons. The specimen sequenced was peripheral blood. These TCRs come from a woman of 80 years or more with active or convalescent COVID-19.

In this sample, this clone turned up a few times. V gene TRBV24-1 combines with J gene TRBJ2-2; D not certain. The CDR3 totals 14 residues. Looked up from germline, CDR1 is KGHDR and CDR2 is SFDVKD. V was clipped by 6 bases and J by 1 base, with 8 bases between them. CDR3 region: CATSPRQNTGELFF. CDR3 sequence (DNA): TGTGCCACCAGTCCCAGGCAGAACACCGGGGAGCTGTTTTTT.

The rearrangement joins TRBV7-3 to TRBJ2-3; 9 nucleotides line up with TRBD1. There are 14 residues in the CDR3. V shed 3 bases, J shed 3 bases, and the junction held 1 base outside the gene matches. In germline, CDR1 is SGHTA, CDR2 FQGTGA. CDR3 in DNA: TGTGCCAGCAGCTTGGACAGGGGTACAGATACGCAGTATTTT. This sequence encodes CASSLDRGTDTQYF.

This clone has only one observation. The V gene is TRBV4-1, the J gene TRBJ1-2, with D uncertain. Germline CDR1 is MGHRA and CDR2 is YSYEKL. The CDR3 runs to 13 residues. The V end lost 2 bases, the J end lost 5 bases, and 9 bases lay between the germline ends. CDR3 sequence reads: CASSQPHGYGYTF. The DNA for the CDR3 is TGCGCCAGCAGCCAACCTCACGGGTATGGCTACACCTTC.

This clone came up once. This chain uses TRBV4-3 with TRBJ2-5; tentatively, D is TRBD1 (5 bases). Trimming shortened V by 0 bases and J by 3 bases, and 14 bases separated the two germline ends. This CDR3 has 16 amino acids. Germline CDR1 reads LGHNA; CDR2 reads YSLEER. CDR3 nucleotide sequence: TGCGCCAGCAGCCAAGATTACGGCAGGGTCGAAGAGACCCAGTACTTC. Translating gives CASSQDYGRVEETQYF.

This clone occurred once. The rearrangement joins TRBV5-1 to TRBJ2-2; D not resolved. V was clipped by 1 base and J by 0 bases, with 4 bases between them. The CDR3 length is 14 residues. Germline CDR1 and CDR2: SGHRS and YFSETQ. The CDR3 DNA follows: TGCGCCAGCAGCTTGTTAGCGAACACCGGGGAGCTGTTTTTT. Its translation is CASSLLANTGELFF.

V gene TRBV5-8 combines with J gene TRBJ2-2; the match to TRBD1 covers 9 bases. Germline CDR1 reads SGHTS; CDR2 reads YDEGEE. The CDR3 extends over 15 amino acids. The ends lost 3 bases at V and 6 bases at J; junction bases unmatched: 6. The CDR3 region is CASSYRGPRAGELFF. CDR3 DNA sequence: TGTGCCAGCAGCTACAGGGGGCCTAGGGCCGGGGAGCTGTTTTTT.

The chain recombines TRBV6-2 or TRBV6-3 with TRBJ1-1; 7 nucleotides agree with TRBD1. J lost 1 base, V lost 5 bases, and 10 bases had no gene match. The CDR3 contains 16 residues. Germline CDR1 MNHEY, CDR2 SVGEGT. This CDR3 is CASSRRQGISNTEAFF. The CDR3 DNA follows: TGTGCCAGCAGTCGAAGACAGGGTATATCGAACACTGAAGCTTTCTTT.

The chain employs TRBV4-1 and TRBJ1-2; D gene uncertain. The germline gives CDR1 MGHRA, CDR2 YSYEKL. V lost 0 bases, J lost 2 bases, and 10 bases lay in between. The CDR3 is made up of 15 amino acids. CDR3 nucleotides: TGCGCCAGCAGCCAAGATCCAGTACCAAACTATGGCTACACCTTC. Encoded protein: CASSQDPVPNYGYTF.

Here the CDR3 reads CASSWQGDLSYNSPLHF. Here the CDR3 DNA reads TGTGCCAGTAGTTGGCAGGGGGACCTCTCCTATAATTCACCCCTCCACTTT. The V gene is TRBV19, the J gene TRBJ1-6; 7 bases are shared with TRBD1. Germline values: CDR1 LNHDA, CDR2 SQIVND (reference sequence). The CDR3 has 17 amino acids. V lost 5 bases to trimming and J lost 0 bases; unmatched junction nucleotides: 7.

This clone was counted once. The V and J genes are TRBV5-1 and TRBJ2-7; 9 nucleotides agree with TRBD2. CDR3 length equals 15 residues. V was pared by 0 bases and J by 2 bases, with 3 bases of the junction left unmatched. Germline loops: CDR1 SGHRS, CDR2 YFSETQ. The CDR3 is CASSLGVAGAYEQYF. The CDR3 DNA reads as TGCGCCAGCAGCTTGGGAGTAGCGGGAGCCTACGAGCAGTACTTC.

The chain uses TRBV7-2 and TRBJ1-2, with a weak D call TRBD1 (5 bases). CDR1 is SGHTA and CDR2 is FQGNSA in the germline V gene. The CDR3 totals 13 residues. V was cut by 4 bases and J by 8 bases, with 14 bases left in between. For the CDR3, the DNA is TGTGCCAGCAGCTCGCTCCCAGGGTACGGCTACACCTTC. It specifies CASSSLPGYGYTF.

The chain carries TRBV28 and TRBJ1-6; D gene uncertain. Germline V gene sequence: CDR1 MDHEN, CDR2 SYDVKM. Trimming stripped 6 bases from V and 0 bases from J, with 6 bases between. CDR3 length equals 14 residues. The CDR3 protein is CASRLSSYNSPLHF. The CDR3 DNA reads as TGTGCCAGCAGGCTCAGCTCCTATAATTCACCCCTCCACTTT.

In this sample, this clone turned up once. The chain couples TRBV27 to TRBJ2-3; TRBD2 matches at 12 bases. After removal of 5 bases from V and 6 bases from J, the junction contained 9 bases not matched to a gene. In germline, CDR1 is MNHEY, CDR2 SMNVEV (reference sequence). The CDR3 covers 16 residues. CDR3 amino acids: CASSLLAGGFGDTQYF. For the CDR3, the DNA is TGTGCCAGCAGTCTCCTAGCGGGAGGGTTTGGGGATACGCAGTATTTT.